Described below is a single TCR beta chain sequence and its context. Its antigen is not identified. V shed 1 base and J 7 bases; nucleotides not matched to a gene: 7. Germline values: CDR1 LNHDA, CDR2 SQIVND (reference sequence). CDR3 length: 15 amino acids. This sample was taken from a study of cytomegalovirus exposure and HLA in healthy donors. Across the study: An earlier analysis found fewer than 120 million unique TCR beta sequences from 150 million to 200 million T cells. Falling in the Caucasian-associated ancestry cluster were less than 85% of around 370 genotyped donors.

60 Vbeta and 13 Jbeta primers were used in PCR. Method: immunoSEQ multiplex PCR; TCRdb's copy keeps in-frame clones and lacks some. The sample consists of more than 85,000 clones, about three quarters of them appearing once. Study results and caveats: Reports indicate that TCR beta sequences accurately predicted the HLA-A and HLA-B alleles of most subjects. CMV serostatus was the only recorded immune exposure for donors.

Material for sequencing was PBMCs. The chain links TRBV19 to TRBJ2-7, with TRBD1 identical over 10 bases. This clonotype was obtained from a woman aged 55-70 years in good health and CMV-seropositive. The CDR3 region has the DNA TGTGCCAGTAGTATAGCGGGGACAGGGGTGCGGGAGCAGTACTTC. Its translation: CASSIAGTGVREQYF.